These 5 T cell receptor beta chains were all obtained from the same sample, sequenced in a study of shared clonotypes between healthy human individuals. Terminally differentiated effector memory CD45RA+ cells were left out of the naive CD8 fraction, which was CD45RO-negative and positively selected for CCR7. Assay: immunoSEQ multiplex PCR; the TCRdb copy retains only in-frame clones and omits some. The table lists about 1.9 million clones, around 95% of them singletons. The material sequenced was naive CD8+ T cells from PBMCs. Receptor source: a man between 18 and 29 years old in good health. Some clones in this sample may be carry-over from other donors' samples.

Written as DNA, the CDR3 is TGTGCCAGCAGTTACGGGCCGTCCCCCCAAGAGACCCAGTACTTC. This codes for CASSYGPSPQETQYF. This sequence joins TRBV6-5 and TRBJ2-5, with no clear D. The germline V gene has CDR1 MNHEY and CDR2 SVGAGI. Trimming left V 2 bases short and J 1 base short, with 11 bases between. The CDR3 is 15 amino acids.

This sequence joins TRBV7-6 and TRBJ2-1, with 11 bases matching TRBD2. The CDR3 covers 18 residues. V shed 2 bases and J 0 bases; nucleotides not matched to a gene: 6. Germline-derived CDR1 and CDR2 are SGHVS and FNYEAQ. The CDR3 loop reads CASSLQPSGRFSYNEQFF. CDR3 DNA: TGTGCCAGCAGCTTACAACCTAGCGGGAGGTTCTCCTACAATGAGCAGTTCTTC.

V and J are TRBV11-2 and TRBJ2-5; TRBD1 is a possible D gene (6 bases). The tail of the sequence fits TRBJ2-7 better, so the J call may be wrong. The CDR3 loop spans 12 amino acids. Germline V lookup: CDR1 SGHAT, CDR2 FQNNGV. CDR3: CASSSRQDEQYF. CDR3 DNA: TGTGCCAGCAGCTCCCGACAGGACGAGCAGTACTTC.

The chain couples TRBV7-8 to TRBJ1-1; 9 nucleotides line up with TRBD1. CDR3 length equals 15 residues. Germline CDR1 is SGHVS and CDR2 is FQNEAQ. The junction had 4 bases not matched to a gene; V was cut back by 4 bases and J by 1 base. DNA of the CDR3: TGTGCCAGCAGCTCTAGGGACAGGGCGAACACTGAAGCTTTCTTT. Translated: CASSSRDRANTEAFF.

The J gene is TRBJ1-6, the V gene TRBV6-1, with D hard to call. Per the germline V gene, CDR1 is MNHNS and CDR2 is SASEGT. The CDR3 extends over 14 amino acids. Trimming shortened V by 3 bases and J by 10 bases, and 13 bases separated the two germline ends. The CDR3: CASSEGRPASPLHF. The CDR3 bases are TGTGCCAGCAGTGAGGGCAGGCCGGCATCACCCCTCCACTTT.